The rows below give T cell receptor beta chains drawn from one sample of a study of control samples from healthy donors and cancer patients. Sequencing used immunoSEQ multiplex PCR; TCRdb keeps in-frame clones, though not all of them. The sample includes roughly 130,000 clones, around 90% seen only once; the top ten take roughly 2.7%. Sequencing was done on a sample of blood. These receptors originate from a man between 18 and 35 years old in good health. CDR3s include the opening cysteine and the closing phenylalanine or tryptophan. The order of the fields is V gene, D gene, J gene, CDR3 protein. A D gene is named only where the DNA matches it firmly.

v_gene: TRBV29-1; d_gene: NA; j_gene: TRBJ1-5; CDR3aa: CSAYTEGPQHF
v_gene: TRBV2; d_gene: NA; j_gene: TRBJ1-4; CDR3aa: CASSPGTSHEKLFF
v_gene: TRBV27; d_gene: NA; j_gene: TRBJ2-1; CDR3aa: CASSWAGYNEQFF
v_gene: TRBV28; d_gene: TRBD2; j_gene: TRBJ2-3; CDR3aa: CASNPGGSPDTQYF
v_gene: TRBV14; d_gene: NA; j_gene: TRBJ2-2; CDR3aa: CASSHWYTTGYTGELFF
v_gene: TRBV28; d_gene: NA; j_gene: TRBJ1-1; CDR3aa: CASRPTGFSEAFF
v_gene: TRBV7-2; d_gene: NA; j_gene: TRBJ1-2; CDR3aa: CASSLGMGPYGYTF
v_gene: TRBV7-8; d_gene: NA; j_gene: TRBJ2-2; CDR3aa: CASSLSQGGIGELFF
v_gene: TRBV4-2; d_gene: NA; j_gene: TRBJ1-2; CDR3aa: CASSPGGGQEYGYTF
v_gene: TRBV7-9; d_gene: TRBD1; j_gene: TRBJ1-2; CDR3aa: CASSLQSRQGRSNYGYTF
v_gene: TRBV9; d_gene: TRBD1; j_gene: TRBJ1-3; CDR3aa: CASSGLTGGAGNTIYF
v_gene: TRBV25-1; d_gene: NA; j_gene: TRBJ1-2; CDR3aa: CASSELTGNDYGYTF
v_gene: TRBV28; d_gene: NA; j_gene: TRBJ1-4; CDR3aa: CASSFRPWEKLFF
v_gene: TRBV18; d_gene: TRBD2; j_gene: TRBJ2-3; CDR3aa: CASSPPITSGRPDTQYF
v_gene: TRBV5-4; d_gene: NA; j_gene: TRBJ1-1; CDR3aa: CASSLAKMNTEAFF
v_gene: TRBV4-1; d_gene: TRBD1; j_gene: TRBJ1-2; CDR3aa: CASSQEGQANGYTF
v_gene: TRBV12-5; d_gene: NA; j_gene: TRBJ2-1; CDR3aa: CASGRYSPKGSYNEQFF
v_gene: TRBV3-1/TRBV3-2; d_gene: TRBD1; j_gene: TRBJ1-2; CDR3aa: CASSHGDSRFYGYTF
v_gene: TRBV2; d_gene: TRBD2; j_gene: TRBJ2-1; CDR3aa: CASASQRGAYNEQFF
v_gene: TRBV2; d_gene: NA; j_gene: TRBJ1-6; CDR3aa: CASSEEGSGFSSYNSPLHF
v_gene: TRBV15; d_gene: NA; j_gene: TRBJ2-3; CDR3aa: CATSRRSGDTQYF
v_gene: TRBV7-8; d_gene: TRBD1; j_gene: TRBJ2-7; CDR3aa: CASSLGQGYYEQYF
v_gene: TRBV24-1; d_gene: NA; j_gene: TRBJ1-2; CDR3aa: CATRGAGDYGYTF
v_gene: TRBV2; d_gene: NA; j_gene: TRBJ2-5; CDR3aa: CASSWGLETQYF